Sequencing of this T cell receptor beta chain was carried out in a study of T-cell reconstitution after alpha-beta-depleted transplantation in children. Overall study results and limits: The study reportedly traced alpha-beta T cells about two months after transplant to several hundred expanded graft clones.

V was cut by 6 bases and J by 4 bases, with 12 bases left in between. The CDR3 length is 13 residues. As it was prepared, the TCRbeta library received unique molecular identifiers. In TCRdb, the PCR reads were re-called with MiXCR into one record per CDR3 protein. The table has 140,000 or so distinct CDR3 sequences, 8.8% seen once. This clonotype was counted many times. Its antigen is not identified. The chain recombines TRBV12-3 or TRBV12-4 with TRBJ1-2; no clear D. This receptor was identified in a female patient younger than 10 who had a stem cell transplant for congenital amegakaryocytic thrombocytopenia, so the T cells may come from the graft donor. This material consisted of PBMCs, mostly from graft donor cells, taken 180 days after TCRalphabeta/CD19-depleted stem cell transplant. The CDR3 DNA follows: TGTGCCAGCAGGGAAGGACTGATCTATGGCTACACCTTC. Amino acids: CASREGLIYGYTF.